This T cell receptor beta chain was captured in a study of blood T cell repertoires in COVID-19. Across the study: Specimens from acute and convalescent COVID-19 originated in the United States, Italy and Spain.

The CDR3 is 13 residues long. CDR1 is MNHEY and CDR2 is SVGAGI in the germline V gene. The germline V and J ends were trimmed by 6 bases and 4 bases, with 12 bases remaining between them. This clone showed up just once. Some clones are missing from TCRdb's copy, which holds only in-frame ones; the method was immunoSEQ multiplex PCR. The repertoire includes some 300,000 clones, less than 90% of them detected once, and around 13% sits in the top ten. This receptor was identified in a woman aged 65 to 85 with COVID-19, enrolled during active disease. Sample: peripheral blood. V and J are TRBV6-5 and TRBJ1-2; D gene ambiguous. The CDR3 loop reads CASRAHDTYGYTF. CDR3 nucleotides: TGTGCCAGCAGAGCCCATGACACCTATGGCTACACCTTC.